This T cell receptor (beta chain) was identified during a study of blood T cell repertoires in COVID-19. Donors in Cohort 3 who had recovered were those with two negative PCRs, healthcare professional clearance, or resolution of their symptoms. V was trimmed by 4 bases and J by 2 bases, leaving 13 bases between them. The CDR3 spans 14 residues. Germline V lookup: CDR1 SGDLS, CDR2 YYNGEE. Sequenced by immunoSEQ multiplex PCR; TCRdb stores in-frame clones only, minus some. There are about 330,000 clones in the sample; nearly 90% occur only once, and approximately 5.4% lies in the top ten. The source of this sequence is a woman aged 25 to 45 who had recovered from COVID-19. The sample taken for sequencing was PBMCs or T cells enriched from blood (not recorded which). This chain connects TRBV9 to TRBJ2-7, with D unclear. The CDR3 DNA is TGTGCCAGCAGCCCCACTTCATCCCCCTACGAGCAGTACTTC. Its translation is CASSPTSSPYEQYF. Looking up the rest from reference TRBV9 and TRBJ2-7 gives the full variable domain: DSGVTQTPKHLITATGQRVTLRCSPRSGDLSVYWYQQSLDQGLQFLIQYYNGEERAKGNILERFSAQQFPDLHSELNLSSLELGDSALYFCASSPTSSPYEQYFGPGTRLTVT.